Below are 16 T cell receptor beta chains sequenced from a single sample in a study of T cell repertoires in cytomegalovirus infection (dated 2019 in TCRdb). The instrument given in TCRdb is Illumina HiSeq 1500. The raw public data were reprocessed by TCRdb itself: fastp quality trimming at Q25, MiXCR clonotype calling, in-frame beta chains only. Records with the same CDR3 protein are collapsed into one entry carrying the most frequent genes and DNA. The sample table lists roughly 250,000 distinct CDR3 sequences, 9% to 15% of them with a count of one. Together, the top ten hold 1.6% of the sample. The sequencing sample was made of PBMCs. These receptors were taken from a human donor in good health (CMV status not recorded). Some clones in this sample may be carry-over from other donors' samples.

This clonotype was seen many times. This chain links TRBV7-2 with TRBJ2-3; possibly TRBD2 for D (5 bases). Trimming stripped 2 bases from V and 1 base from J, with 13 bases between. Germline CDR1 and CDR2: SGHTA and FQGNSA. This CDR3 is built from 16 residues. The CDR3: CASSLFSVGGTDTQYF. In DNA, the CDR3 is TGTGCCAGCAGCTTATTTAGCGTCGGCGGCACAGATACGCAGTATTTT.

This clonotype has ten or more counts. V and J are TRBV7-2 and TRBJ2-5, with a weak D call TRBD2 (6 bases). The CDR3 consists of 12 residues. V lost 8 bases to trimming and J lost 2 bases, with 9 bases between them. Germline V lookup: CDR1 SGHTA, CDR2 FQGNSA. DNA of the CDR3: TGTGCCAGCGGGACTGCACAAGAGACCCAGTACTTC. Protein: CASGTAQETQYF. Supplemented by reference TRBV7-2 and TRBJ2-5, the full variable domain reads GAGVSQSPSNKVTEKGKDVELRCDPISGHTALYWYRQSLGQGLEFLIYFQGNSAPDKSGLPSDRFSAERTGGSVSTLTIQRTQQEDSAVYLCASGTAQETQYFGPGTRLLVL.

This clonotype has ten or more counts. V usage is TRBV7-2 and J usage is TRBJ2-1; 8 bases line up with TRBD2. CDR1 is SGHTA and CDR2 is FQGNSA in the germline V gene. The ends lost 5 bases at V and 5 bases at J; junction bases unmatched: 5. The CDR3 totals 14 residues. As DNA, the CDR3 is TGTGCCAGCAGCCCCCGACTAGCGAACAATGAGCAGTTCTTC. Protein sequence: CASSPRLANNEQFF.

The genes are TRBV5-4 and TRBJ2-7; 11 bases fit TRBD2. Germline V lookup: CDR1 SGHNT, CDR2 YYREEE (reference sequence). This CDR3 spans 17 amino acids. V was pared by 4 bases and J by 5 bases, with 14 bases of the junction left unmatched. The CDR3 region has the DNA TGTGCCAGCAGCAGTTACGGGGCTAGCGGGAGGAGAAACGAGCAGTACTTC. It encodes CASSSYGASGRRNEQYF. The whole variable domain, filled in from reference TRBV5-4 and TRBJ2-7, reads ETGVTQSPTHLIKTRGQQVTLRCSSQSGHNTVSWYQQALGQGPQFIFQYYREEENGRGNFPPRFSGLQFPNYSSELNVNALELDDSALYLCASSSYGASGRRNEQYFGPGTRLTVT.

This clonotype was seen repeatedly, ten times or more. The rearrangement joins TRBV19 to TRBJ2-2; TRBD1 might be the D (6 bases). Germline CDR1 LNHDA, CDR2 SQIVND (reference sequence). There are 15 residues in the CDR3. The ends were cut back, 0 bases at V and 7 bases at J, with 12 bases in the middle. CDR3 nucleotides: TGTGCCAGTAGTATAGAGGACAGATCCTACGGGGAGCTGTTTTTT. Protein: CASSIEDRSYGELFF.

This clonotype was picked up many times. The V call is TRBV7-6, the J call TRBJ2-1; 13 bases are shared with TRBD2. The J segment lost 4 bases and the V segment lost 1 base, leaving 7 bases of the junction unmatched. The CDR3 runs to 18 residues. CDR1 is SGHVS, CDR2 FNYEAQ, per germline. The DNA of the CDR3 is TGTGCCAGCAGCTTAGAGAGGACTAGCGGGAGTGGATACAATGAGCAGTTCTTC. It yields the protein CASSLERTSGSGYNEQFF.

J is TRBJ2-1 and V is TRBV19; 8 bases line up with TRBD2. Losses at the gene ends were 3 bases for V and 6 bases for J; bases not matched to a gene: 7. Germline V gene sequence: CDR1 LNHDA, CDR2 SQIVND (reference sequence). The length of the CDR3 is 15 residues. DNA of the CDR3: TGTGCCAGTAGTATCCCAATAGCGGGGACCAATGAGCAGTTCTTC. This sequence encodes CASSIPIAGTNEQFF.

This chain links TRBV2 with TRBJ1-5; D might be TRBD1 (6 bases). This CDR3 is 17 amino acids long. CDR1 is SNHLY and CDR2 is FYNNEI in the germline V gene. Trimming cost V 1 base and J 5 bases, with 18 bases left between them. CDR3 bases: TGTGCCAGCAGTGAAGAGGGCGGGGGGGCCTGGGATCAGCCCCAGCATTTT. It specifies CASSEEGGGAWDQPQHF.

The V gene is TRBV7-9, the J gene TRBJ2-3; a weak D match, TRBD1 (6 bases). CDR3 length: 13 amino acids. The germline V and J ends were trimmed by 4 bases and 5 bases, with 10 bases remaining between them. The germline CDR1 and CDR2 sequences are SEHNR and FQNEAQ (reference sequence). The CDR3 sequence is CASSSGAQDTQYF. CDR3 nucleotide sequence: TGTGCCAGCAGCTCAGGGGCCCAAGATACGCAGTATTTT.

As DNA, the CDR3 is TGCAGCGGTAGACAGCCATACACTGAAGCTTTCTTT. Its translation is CSGRQPYTEAFF. The rearrangement links TRBV29-1 to TRBJ1-1, with D perhaps TRBD1 (5 bases). V lost 7 bases to trimming and J lost 3 bases, with 12 bases between them. CDR3 length equals 12 residues. Germline V gene data show CDR1 as SQVTM and CDR2 as ANQGSEA.

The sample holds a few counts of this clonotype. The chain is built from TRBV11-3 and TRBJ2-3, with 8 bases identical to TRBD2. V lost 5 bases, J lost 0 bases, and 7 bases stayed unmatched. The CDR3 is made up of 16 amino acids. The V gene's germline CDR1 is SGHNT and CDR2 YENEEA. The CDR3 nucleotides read TGTGCCAGCAGCCCGACTAGCGCCTCTAGCACAGATACGCAGTATTTT. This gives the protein CASSPTSASSTDTQYF.

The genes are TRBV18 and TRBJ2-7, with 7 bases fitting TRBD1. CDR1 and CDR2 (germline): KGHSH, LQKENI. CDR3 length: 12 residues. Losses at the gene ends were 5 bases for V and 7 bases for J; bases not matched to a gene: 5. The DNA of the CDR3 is TGTGCCAGCTCAGGACAGGTGAATGAGCAGTACTTC. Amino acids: CASSGQVNEQYF. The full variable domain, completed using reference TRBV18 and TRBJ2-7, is NAGVMQNPRHLVRRRGQEARLRCSPMKGHSHVYWYRQLPEEGLKFMVYLQKENIIDESGMPKERFSAEFPKEGPSILRIQQVVRGDSAAYFCASSGQVNEQYFGPGTRLTVT.

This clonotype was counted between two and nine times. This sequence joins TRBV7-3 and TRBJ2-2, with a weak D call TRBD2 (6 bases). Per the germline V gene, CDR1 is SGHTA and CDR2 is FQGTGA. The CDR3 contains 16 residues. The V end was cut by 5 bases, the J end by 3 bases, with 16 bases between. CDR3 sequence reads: CASSRAGLDYTGELFF. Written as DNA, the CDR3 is TGTGCCAGCAGCCGTGCGGGACTGGACTACACCGGGGAGCTGTTTTTT.

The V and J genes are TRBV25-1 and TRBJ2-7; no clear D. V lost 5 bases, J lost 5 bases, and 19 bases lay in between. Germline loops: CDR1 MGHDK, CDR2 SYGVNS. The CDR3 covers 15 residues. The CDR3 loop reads CASSLSGPGSHEQYF. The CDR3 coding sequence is TGTGCCAGCAGTTTATCCGGACCTGGTTCCCACGAGCAGTACTTC.

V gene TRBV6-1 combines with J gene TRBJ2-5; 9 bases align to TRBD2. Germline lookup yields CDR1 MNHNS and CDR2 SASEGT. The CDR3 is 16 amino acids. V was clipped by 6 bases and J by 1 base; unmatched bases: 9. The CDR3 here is CASRRAGGTIQETQYF. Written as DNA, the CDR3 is TGTGCCAGCAGAAGAGCGGGGGGAACTATCCAAGAGACCCAGTACTTC.

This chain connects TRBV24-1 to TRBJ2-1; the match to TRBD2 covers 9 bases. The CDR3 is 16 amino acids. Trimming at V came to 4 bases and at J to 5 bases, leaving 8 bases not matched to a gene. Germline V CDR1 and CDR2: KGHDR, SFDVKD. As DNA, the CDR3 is TGTGCCACCAGTGACACGAGCGGGGGGACAGACAATGAGCAGTTCTTC. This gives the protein CATSDTSGGTDNEQFF.